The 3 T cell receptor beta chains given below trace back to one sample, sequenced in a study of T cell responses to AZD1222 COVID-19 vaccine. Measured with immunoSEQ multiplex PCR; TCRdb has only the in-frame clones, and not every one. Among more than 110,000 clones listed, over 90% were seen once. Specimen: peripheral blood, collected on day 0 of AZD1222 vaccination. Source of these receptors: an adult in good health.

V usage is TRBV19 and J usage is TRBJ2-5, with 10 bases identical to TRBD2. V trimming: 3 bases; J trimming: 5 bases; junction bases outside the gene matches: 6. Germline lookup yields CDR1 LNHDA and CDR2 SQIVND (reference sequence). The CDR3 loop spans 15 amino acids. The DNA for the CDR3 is TGTGCCAGTAGTATCCAGCGGGAGGGGAGGGAGACCCAGTACTTC. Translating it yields CASSIQREGRETQYF.

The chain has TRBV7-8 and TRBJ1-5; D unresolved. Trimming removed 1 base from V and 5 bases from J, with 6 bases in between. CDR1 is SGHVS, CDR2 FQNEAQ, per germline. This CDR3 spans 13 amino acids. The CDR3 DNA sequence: TGTGCCAGCAGCTTAGTGTGGGATCAGCCCCAGCATTTT. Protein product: CASSLVWDQPQHF.

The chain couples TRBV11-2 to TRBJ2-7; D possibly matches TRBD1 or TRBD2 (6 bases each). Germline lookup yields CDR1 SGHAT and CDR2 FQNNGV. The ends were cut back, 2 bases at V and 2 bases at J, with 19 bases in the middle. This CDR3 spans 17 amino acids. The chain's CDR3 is CASSLSLSYREAYEQYF. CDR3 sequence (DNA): TGTGCCAGCAGCTTATCCCTTTCGTACAGGGAGGCCTACGAGCAGTACTTC.